The 3 T cell receptor beta chains presented below share a single source sample, sequenced in a study of blood T cells in healthy people across ages. Alongside a J-beta primer mix, a sample-barcoded 5' primer served in a second PCR lasting 7 to 11 cycles. TCRdb re-derived calls from the 5' RACE reads in MiXCR, one entry per CDR3 protein. The table records 500,000 to 700,000 distinct CDR3 sequences, 25% to 35% of them present only once. The sequenced sample consisted of blood. These receptors originate from a woman of 80 years or more in good health.

The genes are TRBV29-1 and TRBJ1-4, with D perhaps TRBD1 (5 bases). This CDR3 has 13 residues. In germline, CDR1 is SQVTM, CDR2 ANQGSEA. The germline V and J ends were trimmed by 2 bases and 8 bases, with 12 bases remaining between them. The CDR3: CSVESGAGEKLFF. The CDR3 DNA is TGCAGCGTTGAATCCGGGGCTGGGGAAAAACTGTTTTTT.

This clonotype turned up a few times. This sequence may be a read error, since a much larger clone differs from it by one base. The rearrangement links TRBV27 to TRBJ2-1; 9 bases are shared with TRBD2. Trimming cost V 3 bases and J 5 bases; bases outside gene matches: 11. Per the germline V gene, CDR1 is MNHEY and CDR2 is SMNVEV (reference sequence). There are 17 residues in the CDR3. Here the CDR3 reads CASSFRASGERDNEQFF. The DNA of the CDR3 is TGTGCCAGCAGTTTTAGGGCTAGCGGGGAGCGTGACAATGAGCAGTTCTTC.

This clonotype has a count of ten or more. CDR3 amino acids: CASTQFSTDTQYF. CDR3 nucleotides: TGTGCCAGCACGCAGTTTAGCACAGATACGCAGTATTTT. The J gene is TRBJ2-3, the V gene TRBV12-3 or TRBV12-4; D is ambiguous. The CDR3 sequence is 13 residues long. Trimming left V 7 bases short and J 0 bases short, with 8 bases between.